This T cell receptor beta chain was sequenced for a study of T-cell memory formation after mild COVID-19. One entry per CDR3 protein results from TCRdb running MiXCR on the 5' RACE reads. The table has some 450,000 distinct CDR3 sequences, 15% to 20% seen once. The sample holds one count of this clonotype. Trimming shortened V by 7 bases and J by 2 bases, and 15 bases separated the two germline ends. This CDR3 region has 14 residues. CDR1 and CDR2 from the germline V gene are GTSNPN and SVGIG (reference sequence). V is TRBV30 and J is TRBJ1-5; D call uncertain. The clonotype comes from an adult woman who had mild COVID-19 (a few samples of this study predate the infection). Cell type and time point are not known. The sample taken for sequencing was PBMCs or a T cell subset sorted from them (not recorded which). CDR3 sequence reads: CASSSGRGNQPQHF. The CDR3 DNA reads as TGTGCCTCCTCATCGGGCCGTGGCAATCAGCCCCAGCATTTT.